This T cell receptor (beta chain) was profiled in a study of cytomegalovirus exposure and HLA in healthy donors. At the level of the study: Later analysis reported that the roughly 120 validation repertoires shared the platform of the approximately 690 first-cohort repertoires.

Profiled with immunoSEQ multiplex PCR; TCRdb holds only in-frame clones, not every one. This sample has more than 85,000 clones, with roughly 87% found just once. Study findings and constraints: There were 150 or so TCR beta chains listed as cytomegalovirus-associated.

Note on this clone: Its antigen remains unknown.

It was the approximately 110-subject validation cohort, separate from the approximately 670-subject first cohort, to which the donors belonged. The germline gives CDR1 MRHNA, CDR2 SNTAGT. With 3 bases removed from V and 2 bases from J, the gap between germline ends came to 13 bases. The CDR3 is made up of 15 amino acids. Material: PBMCs. The chain couples TRBV6-4 to TRBJ2-5; D might be TRBD2 (5 bases). This sequence originates from a woman aged 18-29 years in good health and CMV-seronegative. The CDR3 bases are TGTGCCAGCAGTGAGATTAGCGTCTATCAAGAGACCCAGTACTTC. It is translated as CASSEISVYQETQYF.